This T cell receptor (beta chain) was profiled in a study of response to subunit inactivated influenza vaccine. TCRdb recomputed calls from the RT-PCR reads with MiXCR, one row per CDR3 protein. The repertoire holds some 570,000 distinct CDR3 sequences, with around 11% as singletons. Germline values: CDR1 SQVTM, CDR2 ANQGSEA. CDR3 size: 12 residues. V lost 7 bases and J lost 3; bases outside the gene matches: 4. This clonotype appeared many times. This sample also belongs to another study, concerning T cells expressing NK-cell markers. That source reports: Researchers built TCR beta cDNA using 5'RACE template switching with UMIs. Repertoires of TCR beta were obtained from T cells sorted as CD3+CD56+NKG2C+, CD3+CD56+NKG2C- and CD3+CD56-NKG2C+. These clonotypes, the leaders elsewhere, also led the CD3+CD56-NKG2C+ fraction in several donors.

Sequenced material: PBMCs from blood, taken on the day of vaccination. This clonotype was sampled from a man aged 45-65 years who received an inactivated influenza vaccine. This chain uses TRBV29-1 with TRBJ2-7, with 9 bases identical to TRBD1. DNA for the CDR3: TGCAGCGCCGGGACAGGGTTCTACGAGCAGTACTTC. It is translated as CSAGTGFYEQYF.